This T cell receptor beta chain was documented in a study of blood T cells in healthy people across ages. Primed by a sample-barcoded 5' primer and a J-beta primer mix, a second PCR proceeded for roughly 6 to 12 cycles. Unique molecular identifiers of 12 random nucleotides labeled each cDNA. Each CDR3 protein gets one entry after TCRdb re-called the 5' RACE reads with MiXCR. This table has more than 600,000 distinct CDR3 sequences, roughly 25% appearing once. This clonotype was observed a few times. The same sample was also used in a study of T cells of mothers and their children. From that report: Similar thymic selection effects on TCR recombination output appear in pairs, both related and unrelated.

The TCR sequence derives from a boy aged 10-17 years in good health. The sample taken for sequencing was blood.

CDR3 sequence: CASNGPRVAGELFF. In nucleotides, the CDR3 is TGTGCCAGCAATGGTCCCAGGGTAGCCGGGGAGCTGTTTTTT. This sequence joins TRBV12-3 or TRBV12-4 and TRBJ2-2; TRBD1 might be the D (5 bases). V lost 7 bases and J 6 bases, leaving 15 bases between the germline ends. The CDR3 totals 14 residues.